A single sample gave rise to the 19 T cell receptor beta chains below, sequenced in a study of circulating CD8 cells and anti-PD-1 response in melanoma (dated by TCRdb to 2019 to 2021). Sequencing relied on a NextSeq 500. Starting from about 15 ng of total RNA, TCR libraries were made with the QIAseq Immune Repertoire RNA Library Kit, Human TCR Panel. TCRdb reanalyzed the raw reads on its own, using fastp at Q25 for trimming and MiXCR for clone calling, and kept in-frame beta chains. When rows share a CDR3 protein, they turn into one entry using the most common DNA and genes. The sample table holds some 450 distinct CDR3 sequences, of which 9.3% were seen once. Clones ranked in the top ten supply 56% of the sample. A BD FACSAria II cell sorter was used to sort four subsets, defined by PD-1 and/or TIGIT, from live CD3+CD8+TCRalphabeta+ cells. The source material was CD8+ T cells from PBMCs, sampled at baseline or after one month of anti-PD-1 therapy (not recorded which). The origin of the receptors is a human donor with melanoma.

The chain is built from TRBV20-1 and TRBJ2-7; 7 bases map to TRBD2. Trimming cost V 3 bases and J 3 bases; bases outside gene matches: 11. Germline V lookup: CDR1 DFQATT, CDR2 SNEGSKA (reference sequence). The CDR3 runs to 15 residues. CDR3 DNA sequence: TGCAGTGCTAGGGGTCGCCGGGACTATAACTACGAGCAGTACTTC. Its protein product is CSARGRRDYNYEQYF.

This clonotype is medium-sized by share. The chain is built from TRBV18 and TRBJ2-6; TRBD2 might be the D (6 bases). Germline V gene lookup returns CDR1 KGHSH and CDR2 LQKENI. This CDR3 is 16 amino acids long. The V end lost 2 bases, the J end lost 4 bases, and 12 bases lay between the germline ends. The DNA for the CDR3 is TGTGCCAGCTCACCATTGGAGGGAGCCGGGGCCAACGTCCTGACTTTC. Its protein is CASSPLEGAGANVLTF.

By proportion, this clonotype is large. The chain employs TRBV27 and TRBJ2-7; 10 positions match TRBD2. Germline V gives CDR1 MNHEY, CDR2 SMNVEV (reference sequence). This CDR3 has 15 residues. Germline trimming cut 2 bases from V and 2 bases from J; bases unmatched to any gene: 3. In DNA form, the CDR3 reads TGTGCCAGCAGTTTAGAAGCGGGAGGGCCCTACGAGCAGTACTTC. The encoded protein is CASSLEAGGPYEQYF.

This clonotype is termed medium-sized. CDR3: CSVKPTGEAFF. Here the CDR3 DNA reads TGCAGCGTTAAACCGACAGGTGAAGCTTTCTTT. The chain couples TRBV29-1 to TRBJ1-1; D may be TRBD1 (6 bases). With 5 bases removed from V and 7 bases from J, the gap between germline ends came to 11 bases. This CDR3 comprises 11 residues. Germline CDR1 reads SQVTM; CDR2 reads ANQGSEA. Supplemented by reference TRBV29-1 and TRBJ1-1, the full variable domain reads SAVISQKPSRDICQRGTSLTIQCQVDSQVTMMFWYRQQPGQSLTLIATANQGSEATYESGFVIDKFPISRPNLTFSTLTVSNMSPEDSSIYLCSVKPTGEAFFGQGTRLTVV.

The genes are TRBV20-1 and TRBJ2-7, with 9 positions matching TRBD2. The CDR3 extends over 15 amino acids. The V and J ends lost 0 bases and 5 bases, in that order; junction bases with no gene match: 8. Per germline, CDR1 DFQATT and CDR2 SNEGSKA (reference sequence). This chain's CDR3 is CSARDLREGLDEQYF. Written as DNA, the CDR3 is TGCAGTGCTAGAGATTTGCGGGAGGGCTTAGACGAGCAGTACTTC.

This clonotype is categorized as large. The CDR3: CASSEGMNTEAFF. The CDR3 region has the DNA TGTGCCAGCAGTGAGGGTATGAACACTGAAGCTTTCTTT. The chain links TRBV25-1 to TRBJ1-1; no reliable D call. CDR3 size: 13 residues. Germline CDR1 MGHDK, CDR2 SYGVNS. V was clipped by 3 bases and J by 0 bases, with 5 bases between them.

This clonotype is categorized as large. The chain couples TRBV7-3 to TRBJ2-5; TRBD2 aligns across 11 bases. CDR1 and CDR2 (germline): SGHTA, FQGTGA. Unmatched junction bases numbered 5, after V lost 4 bases and J lost 1 base. The CDR3 runs 16 residues. The CDR3 here is CASSSRLAGPQETQYF. The CDR3 DNA follows: TGTGCCAGCAGCTCTCGACTAGCGGGACCCCAAGAGACCCAGTACTTC.

Within the sample, this clonotype is medium-sized. Here the CDR3 reads CASSLSRAYEQYF. CDR3 sequence (DNA): TGTGCCAGCAGTTTATCGCGGGCCTACGAGCAGTACTTC. This chain links TRBV28 with TRBJ2-7; possible D gene TRBD2, 5 bases. Trimming cost V 1 base and J 2 bases, with 6 bases left between them. The germline CDR1 and CDR2 sequences are MDHEN and SYDVKM. The CDR3 totals 13 residues.

As regards this clonotype: A junction boundary mismatches the germline segment, possibly from a read error. The chain links TRBV19 to TRBJ1-1, with D hard to call. CDR3 length equals 15 residues. CDR1 and CDR2 from the germline V gene are LNHDA and SQIVND (reference sequence). The CDR3 loop reads CASSIFSFMNTEASF. The CDR3 bases are TGTGCCAGTAGTATATTTTCGTTCATGAACACTGAAGCTTCCTTT.

By share, this clonotype ranks as medium-sized. This sequence joins TRBV29-1 and TRBJ1-2; D not resolved. Germline V lookup: CDR1 SQVTM, CDR2 ANQGSEA. This CDR3 is built from 13 residues. The V end was cut by 0 bases, the J end by 1 base, with 6 bases between. The CDR3 DNA is TGCAGCGTTGAAGATCAGATTAACTATGGCTACACCTTC. This encodes CSVEDQINYGYTF.

This clonotype is classed as medium-sized. The J gene is TRBJ2-7, the V gene TRBV20-1; the match to TRBD2 covers 8 bases. Trimming took 5 bases from V and 0 from J; bases not matched to a gene: 15. CDR1 and CDR2 from the germline V gene are DFQATT and SNEGSKA (reference sequence). The CDR3 extends over 17 amino acids. CDR3 DNA: TGCAGTGCTTTACCGGGACTAGAGCCATTCTCCTCCTACGAGCAGTACTTC. Translation: CSALPGLEPFSSYEQYF.

By share, this clonotype ranks as large. The germline gene is not matched at one end of the junction; a read error may be the cause. The chain combines TRBV2 with TRBJ2-2, with 7 bases identical to TRBD2. The CDR3 spans 15 residues. Germline CDR1 SNHLY, CDR2 FYNNEI. The CDR3 region has the DNA TGTGCCAGCAGGGAAGGACTAGGAGGGACCGGGGAGCTGTTTTTT. Its translation: CASREGLGGTGELFF.

The chain couples TRBV14 to TRBJ1-1; D call uncertain. V was trimmed by 4 bases and J by 2 bases, leaving 8 bases between them. This CDR3 has 13 amino acids. The germline gives CDR1 SGHDN, CDR2 FVKESK. DNA for the CDR3: TGTGCCAGCAGCCTAGCGAAAAACACTGAAGCTTTCTTT. Residues: CASSLAKNTEAFF.

This clonotype is termed large (0.1 to 1%). The chain uses TRBV24-1 and TRBJ1-4; D perhaps matches TRBD1 (6 bases). Germline values: CDR1 KGHDR, CDR2 SFDVKD. V dropped 4 bases and J dropped 8 bases, with 13 bases sitting between them. The CDR3 has 14 residues. CDR3 bases: TGTGCCACCAGTGACTGGGGGCCTGTCGAAAAACTGTTTTTT. Protein sequence: CATSDWGPVEKLFF.

Judged by abundance, this clonotype is large. J is TRBJ2-3 and V is TRBV12-3 or TRBV12-4, with TRBD2 as a possible D gene (6 bases). The germline V and J ends were trimmed by 8 bases and 6 bases, with 15 bases remaining between them. CDR3 length equals 13 residues. CDR3 residues: CASRGALRDTQYF. In DNA form, the CDR3 reads TGTGCCAGCCGCGGGGCTCTTAGGGATACGCAGTATTTT.

V and J are TRBV29-1 and TRBJ1-3; possible D gene TRBD1, 5 bases. Trimming cost V 4 bases and J 0 bases, with 10 bases left between them. The CDR3 runs 14 residues. Germline V gives CDR1 SQVTM, CDR2 ANQGSEA. In nucleotides, the CDR3 is TGCAGCGTTGGAGGGACCGGCTCTGGAAACACCATATATTTT. It codes for CSVGGTGSGNTIYF.

This clonotype was found a few times. The CDR3 coding sequence is TGTGCCAGTAGTATATTCGGAACCTACGAGCAGTACTTC. Encoded protein: CASSIFGTYEQYF. The chain employs TRBV19 and TRBJ2-7; no clear D gene. The V end was cut by 2 bases, the J end by 2 bases, with 7 bases between. The CDR3 covers 13 residues. CDR1 and CDR2 from the germline V gene are LNHDA and SQIVND (reference sequence). Full variable domain (remainder filled in from reference TRBV19 and TRBJ2-7): DGGITQSPKYLFRKEGQNVTLSCEQNLNHDAMYWYRQDPGQGLRLIYYSQIVNDFQKGDIAEGYSVSREKKESFPLTVTSAQKNPTAFYLCASSIFGTYEQYFGPGTRLTVT.

Concerning this clonotype: It may be a read error: a sequence one base away is much more abundant. The rearrangement joins TRBV2 to TRBJ2-3, with D perhaps matching TRBD1 (8 bases). The germline gives CDR1 SNHLY, CDR2 FYNNEI. The V gene lost 4 bases and the J gene lost 7 bases, with 18 bases spanning the gap. The CDR3 runs 15 residues. In nucleotides, the CDR3 is TGTGCCAGCAGTGGAAGTACAGGGGGAGGGAATACGCAGTATTTT. Protein product: CASSGSTGGGNTQYF.

In regard to this clonotype: It may be a read error: a sequence one base away is much more abundant. The V call is TRBV3-1, the J call TRBJ2-5; D gene unclear. The CDR3 extends over 14 amino acids. Germline V lookup: CDR1 LGHDT, CDR2 YNNKEL (reference sequence). The CDR3 sequence: CASSQETRREAQYF. For the CDR3, the DNA is TGTGCCAGCAGCCAAGAAACACGCCGAGAGGCCCAGTACTTC.